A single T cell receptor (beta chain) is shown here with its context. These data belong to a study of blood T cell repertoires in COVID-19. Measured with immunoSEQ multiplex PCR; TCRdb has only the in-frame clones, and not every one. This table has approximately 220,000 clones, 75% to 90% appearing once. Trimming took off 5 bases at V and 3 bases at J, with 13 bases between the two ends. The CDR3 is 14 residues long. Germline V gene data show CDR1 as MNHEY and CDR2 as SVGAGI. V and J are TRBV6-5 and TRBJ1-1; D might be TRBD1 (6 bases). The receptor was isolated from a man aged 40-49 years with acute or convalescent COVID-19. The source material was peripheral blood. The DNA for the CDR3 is TGTGCCAGCAGTCGTAGGGGGTATTACACTGAAGCTTTCTTT. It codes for CASSRRGYYTEAFF.